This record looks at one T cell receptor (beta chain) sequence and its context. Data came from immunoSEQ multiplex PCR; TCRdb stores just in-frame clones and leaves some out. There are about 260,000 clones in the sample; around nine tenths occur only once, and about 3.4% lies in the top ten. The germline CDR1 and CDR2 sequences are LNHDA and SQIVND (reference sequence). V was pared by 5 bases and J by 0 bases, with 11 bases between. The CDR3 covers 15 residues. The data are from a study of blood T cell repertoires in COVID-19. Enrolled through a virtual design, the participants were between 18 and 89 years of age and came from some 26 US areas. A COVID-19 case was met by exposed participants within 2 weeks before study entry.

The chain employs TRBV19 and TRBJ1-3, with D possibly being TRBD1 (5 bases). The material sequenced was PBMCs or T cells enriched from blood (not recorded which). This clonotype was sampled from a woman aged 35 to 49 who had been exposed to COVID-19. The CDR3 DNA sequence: TGTGCCAGTAGTGCAAGGACACCCTCTGGAAACACCATATATTTT. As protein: CASSARTPSGNTIYF.